This is a list of T cell receptor beta chains from one sample in a study of blood T cell repertoires in COVID-19. The data were produced by immunoSEQ multiplex PCR, yet TCRdb's version contains in-frame clones alone and is incomplete. The sample has about 300,000 clones, approximately 88% seen once; the top ten hold 1.5% to 2%. Sequences were obtained from peripheral blood. These receptors all stem from a woman younger than 45 with COVID-19, enrolled during active disease. Both conserved end residues are trimmed from each CDR3.

TRBV11-3	TRBJ2-7	ASSPGQGGEQY
TRBV7-9	TRBJ1-1	ASSPGQGKGNTEAF
TRBV6-5	TRBJ1-2	ASSLTRDSYGYT
TRBV5-1	TRBJ1-2	ASSREGVDGYT
TRBV2	TRBJ1-6	ASSERGGISPLH
TRBV5-4	TRBJ2-5	ASRDRQIQETQY
TRBV12-5	TRBJ2-7	ASGTPQSSSYEQY
TRBV29-1	TRBJ1-1	SVDYGGGFAEAF
TRBV7-9	TRBJ2-7	ASSPIGTALSYEQY
TRBV3-1/TRBV3-2	TRBJ2-3	ASSQDWSGGADTQY
TRBV12-5	TRBJ2-3	ASGFPSPTDTQY
TRBV3-1/TRBV3-2	TRBJ1-6	ASSPEAGRIHNSPLH
TRBV18	TRBJ1-2	ASSPGTGRGGYT
TRBV30	TRBJ1-6	AWSVSAHRDRVLPYNSPLH
TRBV14	TRBJ1-1	ASSQWGSMNTEAF
TRBV7-9	TRBJ2-6	ASSFLSSGANVLT
TRBV6-5	TRBJ1-6	ASRREQGHNSPLH
TRBV7-9	TRBJ1-1	ASSRLTGESATEAF
TRBV6-2/TRBV6-3	TRBJ2-1	ASSVRGSLNEQF
TRBV18	TRBJ2-1	ASSLAGTGGGSANNEQF
TRBV11-3	TRBJ2-5	ASSWNQDQETQY
TRBV10-3	TRBJ1-1	AISESTGITEAF
TRBV7-9	TRBJ2-6	ASSLTGSGANVLT
TRBV6-5	TRBJ1-5	ASKGQKNQPQH
TRBV5-6	TRBJ1-5	ASSLAQGNQPQH
TRBV19	TRBJ2-5	ASSIGVSGGPSETQY
TRBV4-1	TRBJ1-1	ASSHRTDFNTEAF
TRBV2	TRBJ1-6	ASRTEDLGYNSPLH
TRBV28	TRBJ1-1	ASSHDRVVMPEAF
TRBV7-7	TRBJ2-1	ASSPIAGVSYNEQF
TRBV3-1/TRBV3-2	TRBJ2-5	ASSQHSSETQY
TRBV6-2/TRBV6-3	TRBJ1-6	ASSSTGTGIGTLH
TRBV5-1	TRBJ2-5	ASSLTSPQETQY
TRBV10-3	TRBJ2-1	AISEGSGQLYNEQF
TRBV7-9	TRBJ1-1	ASSVTGNTEAF
TRBV15	TRBJ2-1	ATKGGARGNEQF
TRBV7-3	TRBJ2-1	ASSSSVGGFNEQF
TRBV6-6	TRBJ1-6	ASSLNRNSPLH
TRBV7-9	TRBJ2-2	ASSPLTGELF
TRBV9	TRBJ2-1	ASSEGTGSSYNEQF